A selection of T cell receptor beta chains follows, all from one sample in a study of OX40 agonist ivuxolimab in advanced cancers. Using immunoSEQ multiplex PCR, the repertoire was profiled, and TCRdb retains in-frame clones only, with some absent. The repertoire consists of approximately 94,000 clones, with 80% to 85% occurring once and the leading ten covering roughly 1.1%. The source material was CD4+ or CD8+ T cells sorted from blood, sampled in a trial of the OX40 agonist ivuxolimab. Source of these receptors: an adult with an advanced solid tumor such as melanoma, head and neck, liver or kidney cancer. CDR3s include the opening cysteine and the closing phenylalanine or tryptophan. Fields, in order: clone size, J gene, V gene, D gene, CDR3 protein, CDR3 DNA. D genes are given only for firm matches. Part of the rows lack a size; the others show once, few, many or a class for expanded clones.

clone size: .; J gene: TRBJ2-3; V gene: TRBV15; D gene: TRBD2; CDR3 protein: CATRGGGGDTQYF; CDR3 DNA: TGTGCCACCAGAGGCGGGGGGGGAGATACGCAGTATTTT
clone size: .; J gene: TRBJ1-1; V gene: TRBV7-3; D gene: .; CDR3 protein: CASSPEGLSEAFF; CDR3 DNA: TGTGCCAGCAGCCCGGAGGGTCTGTCTGAAGCTTTCTTT
clone size: .; J gene: TRBJ1-2; V gene: TRBV5-6; D gene: .; CDR3 protein: CASSLAWGLYGYTF; CDR3 DNA: TGTGCCAGCAGCTTGGCCTGGGGGCTCTATGGCTACACCTTC
clone size: once; J gene: TRBJ2-7; V gene: TRBV9; D gene: TRBD2; CDR3 protein: CASSGTSGGQSYEQYF; CDR3 DNA: TGTGCCAGCAGCGGAACTAGCGGGGGCCAATCCTACGAGCAGTACTTC
clone size: few; J gene: TRBJ2-3; V gene: TRBV11-2; D gene: TRBD1; CDR3 protein: CASSPDRDGTDTQYF; CDR3 DNA: TGTGCCAGCAGCCCCGACAGGGATGGTACAGATACGCAGTATTTT
clone size: .; J gene: TRBJ2-2; V gene: TRBV7-3; D gene: TRBD2; CDR3 protein: CASSLFASGGTNTGELFF; CDR3 DNA: TGTGCCAGCAGCTTATTTGCTAGCGGGGGGACGAACACCGGGGAGCTGTTTTTT
clone size: .; J gene: TRBJ1-4; V gene: TRBV6-6; D gene: .; CDR3 protein: CASSTPGFAANEKLFF; CDR3 DNA: TGTGCCAGCAGCACCCCAGGGTTCGCGGCTAATGAAAAACTGTTTTTT
clone size: .; J gene: TRBJ2-5; V gene: TRBV6-5; D gene: .; CDR3 protein: CASSYSGQTQYF; CDR3 DNA: TGTGCCAGCAGTTACTCCGGGCAGACCCAGTACTTC
clone size: .; J gene: TRBJ2-2; V gene: TRBV6-5; D gene: TRBD1; CDR3 protein: CASSYSTTGHGELFF; CDR3 DNA: TGTGCCAGCAGTTACTCAACGACAGGGCACGGGGAGCTGTTTTTT
clone size: .; J gene: TRBJ1-2; V gene: TRBV28; D gene: .; CDR3 protein: CASRAYGYTF; CDR3 DNA: TGTGCCAGCAGGGCTTATGGCTACACCTTC
clone size: .; J gene: TRBJ1-5; V gene: TRBV7-2; D gene: .; CDR3 protein: CASSPGGHQPQHF; CDR3 DNA: TGTGCCAGCAGCCCGGGGGGACATCAGCCCCAGCATTTT
clone size: .; J gene: TRBJ2-7; V gene: TRBV19; D gene: TRBD1; CDR3 protein: CASSIGYRGEQYF; CDR3 DNA: TGTGCCAGTAGTATAGGGTACAGGGGAGAGCAGTACTTC
clone size: .; J gene: TRBJ1-5; V gene: TRBV1; D gene: .; CDR3 protein: CTSSLGQGGGNQPQHF; CDR3 DNA: TGCACCAGCAGCCTCGGACAGGGCGGGGGCAATCAGCCCCAGCATTTT
clone size: .; J gene: TRBJ1-3; V gene: TRBV10-3; D gene: .; CDR3 protein: CAISGGINSGNTIYF; CDR3 DNA: TGTGCCATCAGTGGGGGGATTAACTCTGGAAACACCATATATTTT
clone size: .; J gene: TRBJ1-5; V gene: TRBV4-3; D gene: .; CDR3 protein: CASSLGTENNQPQHF; CDR3 DNA: TGCGCCAGCAGCCTTGGGACGGAAAACAATCAGCCCCAGCATTTT
clone size: .; J gene: TRBJ1-4; V gene: TRBV2; D gene: TRBD1; CDR3 protein: CASSEARVVLRGQGREKLFF; CDR3 DNA: TGTGCCAGCAGTGAAGCGCGTGTGGTGCTCCGGGGACAGGGACGCGAAAAACTGTTTTTT
clone size: few; J gene: TRBJ1-5; V gene: TRBV5-6; D gene: TRBD1; CDR3 protein: CASSVRQGGIVRSQHF; CDR3 DNA: TGTGCCAGCAGCGTGCGGCAGGGGGGGATAGTCAGGTCCCAGCATTTT
clone size: .; J gene: TRBJ1-1; V gene: TRBV5-1; D gene: TRBD1; CDR3 protein: CASSPHRGRAFF; CDR3 DNA: TGCGCCAGCAGCCCTCACAGGGGGCGAGCTTTCTTT
clone size: .; J gene: TRBJ1-3; V gene: TRBV18; D gene: .; CDR3 protein: CASSPDIRGNTIYF; CDR3 DNA: TGTGCCAGCTCACCGGACATTCGCGGAAACACCATATATTTT
clone size: .; J gene: TRBJ1-1; V gene: TRBV18; D gene: .; CDR3 protein: CASSPSTTANTEAFF; CDR3 DNA: TGTGCCAGCTCACCAAGTACTACCGCGAACACTGAAGCTTTCTTT
clone size: .; J gene: TRBJ1-6; V gene: TRBV28; D gene: .; CDR3 protein: CASSSGQGNSPLHF; CDR3 DNA: TGTGCCAGCAGTTCAGGGCAGGGGAATTCACCCCTCCACTTT
clone size: .; J gene: TRBJ2-1; V gene: TRBV6-5; D gene: TRBD2; CDR3 protein: CASSYSISGGSNEQFF; CDR3 DNA: TGTGCCAGCAGTTACTCGATTTCGGGGGGTTCCAATGAGCAGTTCTTC
clone size: .; J gene: TRBJ2-4; V gene: TRBV27; D gene: .; CDR3 protein: CASSWTVKNIQYF; CDR3 DNA: TGTGCCAGCAGTTGGACAGTTAAAAACATTCAGTACTTC
clone size: .; J gene: TRBJ1-1; V gene: TRBV18; D gene: .; CDR3 protein: CASSPPSIHDDTEAFF; CDR3 DNA: TGTGCCAGCTCACCACCTTCAATACATGACGACACTGAAGCTTTCTTT
clone size: .; J gene: TRBJ2-2; V gene: TRBV5-7; D gene: .; CDR3 protein: CASSLAQGIGELFF; CDR3 DNA: TGTGCCAGCAGCTTGGCGCAGGGGATCGGGGAGCTGTTTTTT
clone size: .; J gene: TRBJ1-6; V gene: TRBV10-3; D gene: .; CDR3 protein: CAISNGDNSPLHF; CDR3 DNA: TGTGCCATCAGTAACGGGGATAATTCACCCCTCCACTTT
clone size: .; J gene: TRBJ1-1; V gene: TRBV18; D gene: TRBD1; CDR3 protein: CASSPDRDDEAFF; CDR3 DNA: TGTGCCAGCTCCCCGGACAGGGACGATGAGGCTTTCTTT
clone size: .; J gene: TRBJ2-3; V gene: TRBV7-3; D gene: .; CDR3 protein: CASSLNPASVTDTQYF; CDR3 DNA: TGTGCCAGCAGCTTAAATCCAGCGAGTGTCACAGATACGCAGTATTTT
clone size: .; J gene: TRBJ2-2; V gene: TRBV11-2; D gene: .; CDR3 protein: CASSRIRGRTGELFF; CDR3 DNA: TGTGCCAGCAGCCGGATCAGGGGAAGGACCGGGGAGCTGTTTTTT
clone size: .; J gene: TRBJ1-3; V gene: TRBV4-3; D gene: TRBD1; CDR3 protein: CASSHPPGQGAVTGNTIYF; CDR3 DNA: TGCGCCAGCAGCCATCCCCCGGGACAGGGGGCAGTAACAGGAAACACCATATATTTT
clone size: .; J gene: TRBJ2-5; V gene: TRBV7-6; D gene: TRBD1; CDR3 protein: CASSLRGQGWETQYF; CDR3 DNA: TGTGCCAGCAGCTTAAGGGGACAGGGCTGGGAGACCCAGTACTTC
clone size: .; J gene: TRBJ2-7; V gene: TRBV19; D gene: .; CDR3 protein: CASSIDSQASYEQYF; CDR3 DNA: TGTGCCAGTAGTATAGATTCGCAGGCCTCCTACGAGCAGTACTTC